This paragraph reports one T cell receptor (beta chain). Its antigen is as yet unknown. This sample stems from a study of OX40 agonist ivuxolimab in advanced cancers. Overall study context: Every 2 weeks, patients received ivuxolimab intravenously, dosed at 0.01 to 10 mg/kg. Around 40% of patients had received prior checkpoint inhibitor therapy. Overall study results and limits: Those patients achieving a partial response at 0.1-3.0 mg/kg showed among the lowest clonal expansion.

Repertoires were generated with immunoSEQ multiplex PCR, while TCRdb's copy carries only in-frame clones and drops some. The table includes roughly 80,000 clones, roughly 86% detected once. V was shortened by 4 bases and J by 3 bases, with 15 bases between the two germline ends. Germline-derived CDR1 and CDR2 are LNHDA and SQIVND (reference sequence). The CDR3 length is 15 residues. The sequence was obtained from an adult with an advanced solid tumor such as melanoma, head and neck, liver or kidney cancer. The J gene is TRBJ1-1, the V gene TRBV19; no reliable D call. The sample here was CD4+ or CD8+ T cells sorted from blood, taken in a trial of the OX40 agonist ivuxolimab. CDR3: CASSTTGVADTEAFF. The CDR3, as DNA: TGTGCCAGTAGTACAACCGGGGTAGCTGACACTGAAGCTTTCTTT. Full variable domain (rest looked up from reference TRBV19 and TRBJ1-1): DGGITQSPKYLFRKEGQNVTLSCEQNLNHDAMYWYRQDPGQGLRLIYYSQIVNDFQKGDIAEGYSVSREKKESFPLTVTSAQKNPTAFYLCASSTTGVADTEAFFGQGTRLTVV.